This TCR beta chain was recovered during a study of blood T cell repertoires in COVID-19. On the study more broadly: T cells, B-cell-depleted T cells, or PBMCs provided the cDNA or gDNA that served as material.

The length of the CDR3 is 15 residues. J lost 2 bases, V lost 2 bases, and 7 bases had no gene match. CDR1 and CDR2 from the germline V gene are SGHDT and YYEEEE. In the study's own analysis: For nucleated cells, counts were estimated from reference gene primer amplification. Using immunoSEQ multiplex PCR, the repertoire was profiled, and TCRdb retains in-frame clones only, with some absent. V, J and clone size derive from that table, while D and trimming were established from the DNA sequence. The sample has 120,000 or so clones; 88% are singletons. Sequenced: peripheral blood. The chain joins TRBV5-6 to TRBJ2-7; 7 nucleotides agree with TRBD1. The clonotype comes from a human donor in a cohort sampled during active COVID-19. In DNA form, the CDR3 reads TGTGCCAGCAGCTTAAAGTCCGGGACAGCCTACGAGCAGTACTTC. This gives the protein CASSLKSGTAYEQYF.